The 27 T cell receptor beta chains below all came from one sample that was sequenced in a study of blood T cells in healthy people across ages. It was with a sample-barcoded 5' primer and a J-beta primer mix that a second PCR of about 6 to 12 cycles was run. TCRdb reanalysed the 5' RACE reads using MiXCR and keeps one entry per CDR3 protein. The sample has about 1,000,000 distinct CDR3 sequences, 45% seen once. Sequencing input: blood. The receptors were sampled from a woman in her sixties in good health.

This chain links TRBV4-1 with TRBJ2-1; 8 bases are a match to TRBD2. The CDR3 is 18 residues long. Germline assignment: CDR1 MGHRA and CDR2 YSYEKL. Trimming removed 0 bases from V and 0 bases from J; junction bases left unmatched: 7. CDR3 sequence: CASSQDRGGRPSYNEQFF. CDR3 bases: TGCGCCAGCAGCCAAGATAGGGGCGGGAGGCCCTCCTACAATGAGCAGTTCTTC.

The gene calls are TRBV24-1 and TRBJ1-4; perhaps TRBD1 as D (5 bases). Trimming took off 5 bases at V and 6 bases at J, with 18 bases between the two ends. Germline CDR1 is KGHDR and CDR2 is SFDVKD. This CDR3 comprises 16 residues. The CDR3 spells CATSAAGPWRDEKLFF. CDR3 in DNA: TGTGCCACCAGTGCCGCGGGGCCTTGGCGGGATGAAAAACTGTTTTTT.

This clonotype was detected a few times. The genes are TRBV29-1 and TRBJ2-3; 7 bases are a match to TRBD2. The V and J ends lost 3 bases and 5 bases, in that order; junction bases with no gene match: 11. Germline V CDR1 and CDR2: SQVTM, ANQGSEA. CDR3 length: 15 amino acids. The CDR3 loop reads CSVEGGSFRGDTQYF. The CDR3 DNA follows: TGCAGCGTTGAGGGCGGGAGCTTTCGAGGAGATACGCAGTATTTT.

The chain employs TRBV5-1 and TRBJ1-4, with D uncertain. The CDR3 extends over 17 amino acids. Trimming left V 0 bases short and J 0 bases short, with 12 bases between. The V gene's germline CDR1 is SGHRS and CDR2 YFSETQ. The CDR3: CASSLEGTVATNEKLFF. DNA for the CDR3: TGCGCCAGCAGCTTGGAGGGCACAGTTGCAACTAATGAAAAACTGTTTTTT.

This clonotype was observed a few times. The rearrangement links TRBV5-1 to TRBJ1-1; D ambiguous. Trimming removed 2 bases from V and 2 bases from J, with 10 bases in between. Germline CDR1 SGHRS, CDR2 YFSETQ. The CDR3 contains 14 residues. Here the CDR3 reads CASSFGNGNTEAFF. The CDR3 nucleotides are TGCGCCAGCAGCTTCGGGAACGGAAACACTGAAGCTTTCTTT.

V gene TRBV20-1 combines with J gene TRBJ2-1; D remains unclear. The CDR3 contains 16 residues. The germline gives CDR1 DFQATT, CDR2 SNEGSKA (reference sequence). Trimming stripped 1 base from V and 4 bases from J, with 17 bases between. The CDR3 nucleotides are TGCAGTGCTAGAGTAGCTAGAAAAACAATATACAATGAGCAGTTCTTC. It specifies CSARVARKTIYNEQFF.

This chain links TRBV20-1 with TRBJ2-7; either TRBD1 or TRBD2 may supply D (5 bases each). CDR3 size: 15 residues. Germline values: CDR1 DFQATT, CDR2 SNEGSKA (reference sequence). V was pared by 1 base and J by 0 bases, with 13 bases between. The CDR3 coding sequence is TGCAGTGCTAGAGGGATGGGAGACAGCTCCTACGAGCAGTACTTC. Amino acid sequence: CSARGMGDSSYEQYF.

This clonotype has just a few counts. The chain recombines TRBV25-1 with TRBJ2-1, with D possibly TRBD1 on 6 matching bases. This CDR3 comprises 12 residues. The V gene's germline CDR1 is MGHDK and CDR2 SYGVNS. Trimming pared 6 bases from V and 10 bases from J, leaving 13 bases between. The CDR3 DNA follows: TGTGCCAGCAGGGACAGTTTTTTGGAGCAGTTCTTC. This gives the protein CASRDSFLEQFF.

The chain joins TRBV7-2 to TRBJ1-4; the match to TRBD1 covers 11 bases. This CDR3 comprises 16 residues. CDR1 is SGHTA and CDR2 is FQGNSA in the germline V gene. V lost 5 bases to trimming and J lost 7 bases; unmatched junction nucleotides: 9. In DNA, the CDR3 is TGTGCCAGCAGCGCCCGACTGGGGACAGGGGGTGAAAAACTGTTTTTT. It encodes CASSARLGTGGEKLFF.

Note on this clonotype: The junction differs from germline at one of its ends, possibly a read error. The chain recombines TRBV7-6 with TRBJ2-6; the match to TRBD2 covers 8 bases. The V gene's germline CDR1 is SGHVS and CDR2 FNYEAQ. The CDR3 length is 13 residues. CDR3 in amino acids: CASTYGGDNVMTF. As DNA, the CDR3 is TGTGCCAGCACCTACGGGGGGGACAACGTCATGACTTTC.

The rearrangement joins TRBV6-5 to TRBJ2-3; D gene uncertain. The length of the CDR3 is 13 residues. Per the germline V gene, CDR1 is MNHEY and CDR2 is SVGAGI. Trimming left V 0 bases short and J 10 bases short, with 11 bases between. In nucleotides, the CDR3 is TGTGCCAGCAGTTACTCCTACTCCGGTTCGCAGTATTTT. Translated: CASSYSYSGSQYF.

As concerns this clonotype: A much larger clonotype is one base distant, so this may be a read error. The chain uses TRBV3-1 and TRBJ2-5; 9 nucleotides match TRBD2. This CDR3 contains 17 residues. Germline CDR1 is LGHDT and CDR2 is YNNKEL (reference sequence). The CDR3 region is CASGQVSSGTYQETQYF. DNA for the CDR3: TGTGCCAGCGGCCAAGTGTCTAGCGGGACGTACCAAGAGACCCAGTACTTC.

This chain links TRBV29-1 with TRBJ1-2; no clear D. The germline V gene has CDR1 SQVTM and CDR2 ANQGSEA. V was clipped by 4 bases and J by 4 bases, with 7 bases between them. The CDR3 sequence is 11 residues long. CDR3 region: CSVGQPYGYTF. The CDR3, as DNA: TGCAGCGTTGGGCAACCCTATGGCTACACCTTC.

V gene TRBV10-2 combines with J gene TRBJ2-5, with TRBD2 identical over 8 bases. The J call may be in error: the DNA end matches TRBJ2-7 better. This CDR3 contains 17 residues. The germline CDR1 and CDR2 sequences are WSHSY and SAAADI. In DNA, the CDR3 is TGCGCCAGCATGGGACGTCGGGGGGGGGTGGATCTAGGCGAGCAGTACTTC. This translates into CASMGRRGGVDLGEQYF.

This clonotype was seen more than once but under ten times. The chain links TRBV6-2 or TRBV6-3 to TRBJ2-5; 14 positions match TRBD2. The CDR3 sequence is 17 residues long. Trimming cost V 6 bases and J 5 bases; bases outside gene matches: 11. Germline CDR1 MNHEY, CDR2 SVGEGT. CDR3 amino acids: CASSPGTSGSSRETQYF. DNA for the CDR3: TGTGCCAGCAGCCCAGGGACTAGCGGGAGTTCCAGGGAGACCCAGTACTTC.

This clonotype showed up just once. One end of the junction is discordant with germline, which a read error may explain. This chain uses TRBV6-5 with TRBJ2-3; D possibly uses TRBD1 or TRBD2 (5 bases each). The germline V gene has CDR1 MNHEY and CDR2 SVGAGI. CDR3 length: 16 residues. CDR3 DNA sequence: TGTGCCAGCAATTACGGGGCGGAACTAAGCACAGATACGCAGTATTTT. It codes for CASNYGAELSTDTQYF.

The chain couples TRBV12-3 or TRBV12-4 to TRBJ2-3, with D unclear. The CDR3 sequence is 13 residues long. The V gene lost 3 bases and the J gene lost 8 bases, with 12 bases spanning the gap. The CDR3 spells CASSLGILATQYF. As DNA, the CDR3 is TGTGCCAGCAGTTTGGGGATTTTAGCTACGCAGTATTTT.

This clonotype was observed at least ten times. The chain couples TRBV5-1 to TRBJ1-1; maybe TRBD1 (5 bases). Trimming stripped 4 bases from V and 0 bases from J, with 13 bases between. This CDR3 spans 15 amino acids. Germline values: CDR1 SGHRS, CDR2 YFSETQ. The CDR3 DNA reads TGCGCCAGCAGCCAATGGGACGGTATGAACACTGAAGCTTTCTTT. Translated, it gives CASSQWDGMNTEAFF.

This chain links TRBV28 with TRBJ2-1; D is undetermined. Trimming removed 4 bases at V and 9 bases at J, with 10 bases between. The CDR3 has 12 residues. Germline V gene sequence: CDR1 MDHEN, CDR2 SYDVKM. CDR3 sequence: CASSSQSGEQFF. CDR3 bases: TGTGCCAGCAGTTCCCAGTCGGGTGAGCAGTTCTTC.

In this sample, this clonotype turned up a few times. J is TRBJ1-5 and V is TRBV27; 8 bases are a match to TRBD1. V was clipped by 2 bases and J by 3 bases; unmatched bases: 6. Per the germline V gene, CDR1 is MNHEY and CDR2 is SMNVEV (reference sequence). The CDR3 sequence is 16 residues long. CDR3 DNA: TGTGCCAGCAGTTTAGCTGGACAGGGTCCCAATCAGCCCCAGCATTTT. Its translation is CASSLAGQGPNQPQHF.

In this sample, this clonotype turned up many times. The CDR3 spells CSAGLLGPKTQYF. The CDR3 DNA sequence: TGCAGTGCCGGGCTGTTGGGGCCGAAGACCCAGTACTTC. The gene calls are TRBV20-1 and TRBJ2-5; possibly TRBD1 for D (5 bases). The germline V gene has CDR1 DFQATT and CDR2 SNEGSKA (reference sequence). This CDR3 is built from 13 residues. V was trimmed by 6 bases and J by 6 bases, leaving 17 bases between them.

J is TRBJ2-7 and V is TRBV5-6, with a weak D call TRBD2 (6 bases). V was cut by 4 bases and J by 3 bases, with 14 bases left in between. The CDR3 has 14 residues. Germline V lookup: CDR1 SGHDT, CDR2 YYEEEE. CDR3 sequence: CASSGLDGSYEQYF. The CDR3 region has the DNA TGTGCCAGCAGCGGCCTTGACGGGAGCTACGAGCAGTACTTC.

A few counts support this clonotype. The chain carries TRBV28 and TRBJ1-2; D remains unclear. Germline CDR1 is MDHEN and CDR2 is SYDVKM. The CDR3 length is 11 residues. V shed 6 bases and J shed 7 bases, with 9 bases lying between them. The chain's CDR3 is CASSIRSGYTF. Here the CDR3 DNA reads TGTGCCAGCAGCATAAGGAGTGGCTACACCTTC.

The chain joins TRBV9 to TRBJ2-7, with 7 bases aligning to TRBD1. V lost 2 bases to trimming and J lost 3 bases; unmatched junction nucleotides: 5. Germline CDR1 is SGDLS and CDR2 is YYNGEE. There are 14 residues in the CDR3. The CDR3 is CASSVGQTDYEQYF. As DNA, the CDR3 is TGTGCCAGCAGCGTGGGACAGACCGACTACGAGCAGTACTTC.

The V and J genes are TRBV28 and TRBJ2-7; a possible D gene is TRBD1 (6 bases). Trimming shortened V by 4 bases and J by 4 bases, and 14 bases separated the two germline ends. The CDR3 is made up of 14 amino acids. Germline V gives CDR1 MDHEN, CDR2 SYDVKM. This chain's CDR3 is CASSSTGLEYEQYF. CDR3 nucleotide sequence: TGTGCCAGCAGTTCTACAGGGCTTGAGTACGAGCAGTACTTC.

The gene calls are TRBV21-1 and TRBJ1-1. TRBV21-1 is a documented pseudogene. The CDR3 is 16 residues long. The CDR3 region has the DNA TGTGCCAGCAGCAAACATACACGAACCATGAACACTGAAGCTTTCTTT. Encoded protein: CASSKHTRTMNTEAFF.

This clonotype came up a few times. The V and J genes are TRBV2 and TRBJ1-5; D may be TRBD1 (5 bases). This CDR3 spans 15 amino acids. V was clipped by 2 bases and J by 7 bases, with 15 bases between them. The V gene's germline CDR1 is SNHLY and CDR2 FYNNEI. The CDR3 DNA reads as TGTGCCAGCAGTGAACAGGGATTGGGATTGCAGCCCCAGCATTTT. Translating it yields CASSEQGLGLQPQHF.